This T cell receptor beta chain appears in the sequencing data of a study of Ad26.COV2.S vaccination and SARS-CoV-2 variants (dated by TCRdb to the early 2020s). With regard to the full study: TCRbeta repertoire sequencing served as the tool for gauging how specific and how broad the SARS-CoV-2-reactive T cell receptors were following Ad26.COV2.S vaccination. A total of approximately 30 samples were included in the TCR-sequenced set, comprising around 20 Ad26.COV2.S vaccine recipients, 5 placebo recipients and 8 SARS-CoV-2 convalescent individuals.

The immunoSEQ Assay was used to sequence TCRbeta CDR3 regions. After extraction, genomic DNA underwent amplification by bias-controlled multiplex PCR, followed by high-throughput sequencing. As for how the authors treated the data: Collapsing and filtering of sequences were performed to quantify the absolute abundance of each unique TCRbeta CDR3 region. T cell fraction was estimated by normalizing TCRbeta template counts to usable DNA, with usable DNA measured through amplification of reference genes found in all nucleated cells. Repertoire TCRs were annotated as SARS-CoV-2-specific by exact matching of V gene, CDR3 amino acid sequence and J gene to a known reactive TCR set. The reference SARS-CoV-2 TCR set was obtained from MIRA and was filtered for enrichment in COVID-19-positive ImmuneCODE repertoires, whereby public or cross-reactive TCRs were removed. Based on the MIRA antigens, annotated TCRs were further analysed at the level of specific ORF or position within ORF. Breadth was defined as annotated unique rearrangements over total unique productive rearrangements; depth was the summed frequency of those rearrangements. Group comparisons of TCR breadth used two-sided Wilcoxon rank-sum tests. As stored in TCRdb, this immuneACCESS dataset retains in-frame rearrangements with V and J assigned. A fraction of the clones does not appear; measured against another copy, unresolved V genes explain less than half of the discrepancy, and the remainder lacks a known reason. Clonal size and the V and J genes are those of that table, whereas D and trimming came from the DNA. This sample gives approximately 340,000 clones in total; 92% of them show up just once. Together, the top ten hold 3% to 4% of the sample.

The paper as a whole reports these results and caveats: Vaccine and placebo recipients had comparable non-spike TCR breadth, which fits with the vaccine containing only spike. Higher spike-specific TCR breadth was observed in Ad26.COV2.S recipients than in placebo recipients (P = 0.0014). The authors noted that the TCR breadth and depth analyses may have underestimated total T cell responses. Substantial breadth of spike-specific CD8+ and CD4+ T cell responses was reported after vaccination.

Interpreted using the paper, the time point label stands for: individuals recovered from natural SARS-CoV-2 infection. To note about this clone: Its specific antigen is unknown. No clone much larger than this one lies a single base away; base qualities are absent.

Including cysteine and phenylalanine, the CDR3 has 18 amino acids. Solely the CDR3 DNA is kept, with 54 bases framed from the first base. The CDR1 and CDR2 encoded by the germline V gene are SGHAT and FQNNGV. The junction shows trimming of 3 bases on V and 5 bases on J, plus 22 bases between the germline ends. This material consisted of peripheral blood, taken after recovery from COVID-19. The rearrangement combines TRBV11-2 with TRBJ2-2; the D gene is perhaps TRBD2, from 6 matching bases. This sequence originates from a human donor who had recovered from COVID-19. The DNA sequence follows: TGTGCCAGCAGCTTCGGGGGACCCTTCTCCTTCATGACCGGGGAGCTGTTTTTT. This codes for CASSFGGPFSFMTGELFF.